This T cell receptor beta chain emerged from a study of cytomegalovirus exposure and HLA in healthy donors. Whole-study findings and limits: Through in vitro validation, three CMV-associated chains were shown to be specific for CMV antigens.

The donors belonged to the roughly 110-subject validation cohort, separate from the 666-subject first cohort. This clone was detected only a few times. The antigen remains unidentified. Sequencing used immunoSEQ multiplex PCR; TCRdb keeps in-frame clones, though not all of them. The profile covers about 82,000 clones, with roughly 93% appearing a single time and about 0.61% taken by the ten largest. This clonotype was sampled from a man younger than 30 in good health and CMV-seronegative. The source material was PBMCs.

The CDR3 DNA is TGTGCCAGCAGAAACGGGGAGAGCTACACCTTC. Its translation is CASRNGESYTF. The chain links TRBV6-5 to TRBJ1-2, with D unclear. The CDR3 runs to 11 residues. The V gene lost 6 bases and the J gene lost 9 bases, with 11 bases spanning the gap. Germline CDR1 is MNHEY and CDR2 is SVGAGI.